This T cell receptor beta chain was found in a study of human T cells and chemical hapten exposure. In TCRdb, the RACE reads were re-called with MiXCR into one record per CDR3 protein. This table has 40,000 to 50,000 distinct CDR3 sequences, around 3.8% appearing once. This clonotype occurred many times. Germline-derived CDR1 and CDR2 are SGHVS and FNYEAQ. V was trimmed by 2 bases and J by 15 bases, leaving 20 bases between them. CDR3 length equals 14 residues. The time point here: patch test 1, 2 weeks after DPC sensitization. The treatment here: therapeutic diphenylcyclopropenone sensitization with weekly scalp DPC. Total RNA was isolated from unfractionated whole blood.

This rearrangement joins TRBV7-6 to TRBJ2-1; the D call may be TRBD1 or TRBD2 (5 bases each). Material: whole blood, obtained in connection with sensitization to the hapten diphenylcyclopropenone (DPC). This TCR was recovered from a man aged 50 to 60 with alopecia areata. Some clones in this sample may be carry-over from other donors' samples. The CDR3 nucleotides are TGTGCCAGCAGCTTAACCCAAAATCGGGACCCCCGGTTCTTC. Translating gives CASSLTQNRDPRFF.